The text below deals with one TCR beta chain. Its matching antigen is unknown. The CDR3 has 17 amino acids. The V gene end was trimmed by 4 bases and the J gene end by 5 bases; junction bases not matched to a gene: 11. In germline, CDR1 is SNHLY, CDR2 FYNNEI. This entry comes from a study of T cells in Graves' hyperthyroidism and ophthalmopathy. Overall study findings and caveats: Appearing also in blood were most of the thyroid clonotypes expanded above 0.001.

Using RNA transcripts as the source, TCR beta CDR3 regions were amplified. The HTBI primer set was used in a first-round RT-PCR of the TCR CDR3. TCRdb passed the multiplex PCR reads through MiXCR, listing each CDR3 protein once. Of hundreds of thousands of distinct CDR3 sequences in the sample, roughly a sixth were seen once. Material for sequencing was blood. The V and J genes are TRBV2 and TRBJ2-2, with 9 bases lining up with TRBD1. This clonotype was obtained from a woman in her thirties or forties with Graves' ophthalmopathy. DNA of the CDR3: TGTGCCAGCAGTGGAAGACTAGGGACAGGGTGGACCGGGGAGCTGTTTTTT. Its protein is CASSGRLGTGWTGELFF.